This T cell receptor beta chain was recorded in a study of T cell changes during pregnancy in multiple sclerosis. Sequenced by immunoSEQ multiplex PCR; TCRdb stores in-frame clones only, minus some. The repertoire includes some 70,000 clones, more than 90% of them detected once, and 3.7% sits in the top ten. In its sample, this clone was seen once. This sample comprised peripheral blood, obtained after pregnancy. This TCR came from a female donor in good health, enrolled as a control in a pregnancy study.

The CDR3 spells CASSDARNGLNTEAFF. DNA for the CDR3: TGCGCCAGCAGTGATGCGAGGAACGGTCTGAACACTGAAGCTTTCTTT. The gene calls are TRBV10-1 and TRBJ1-1, with unresolved D. The V end was cut by 3 bases, the J end by 0 bases, with 14 bases between. CDR1 and CDR2 (germline): WNHNN, SYGVQD (reference sequence). CDR3 length: 16 amino acids.